The rows below give T cell receptor beta chains drawn from one sample of a study of radiotherapy plus CTLA-4 blockade in lung cancer. Sequencing was performed with immunoSEQ multiplex PCR; in TCRdb, only in-frame clones are kept and a portion is missing. The data contain around 120,000 clones, about 83% of them singletons. Source: peripheral blood, taken from a patient treated with radiotherapy plus ipilimumab. The origin of the receptors is a human donor with non-small cell lung cancer who had a partial response to radiotherapy plus ipilimumab. Both conserved end residues are trimmed from each CDR3.

J,V,CDR3
TRBJ1-2,TRBV6-6,ASSLPAVYGYT
TRBJ2-2,TRBV27,ASSYGSGTGELF
TRBJ1-6,TRBV30,AWSAGRTGGNSPLH
TRBJ1-5,TRBV7-2,ASSFRPSNRWGNQPQH
TRBJ2-5,TRBV27,ASSRAGERETQY
TRBJ2-7,TRBV19,ASSKGGTSGEQY
TRBJ2-1,TRBV9,ASSPQFGGSSYNEQF
TRBJ1-5,TRBV27,ASGQSYQPQH
TRBJ1-2,TRBV9,ASSVENSPSYGYT
TRBJ1-1,TRBV6-1,ASSVELWNTEAF
TRBJ1-1,TRBV7-9,ASSLVGIGTEAF
TRBJ2-2,TRBV6-5,ASKYPRGGTGELF
TRBJ2-3,TRBV9,ASSHGGSTDTQY
TRBJ1-2,TRBV11-2,ASSLRGEGRYYGYT
TRBJ1-1,TRBV19,ASSQRTGTGVWPF
TRBJ2-2,TRBV10-3,AIRAIASGTGELF
TRBJ2-1,TRBV25-1,ASRGQGYNERF
TRBJ1-2,TRBV5-1,ASSLGDYGYT
TRBJ1-2,TRBV23-1,ASPFFGGNYGYT
TRBJ1-1,TRBV5-5,ASIKRGNTEAF
TRBJ2-2,TRBV19,ASSRDRVTAGELF
TRBJ2-2,TRBV2,ASSGERGAGELF
TRBJ2-7,TRBV5-6,ASSFRGGFGDYEQY
TRBJ1-1,TRBV2,ASSEREVYTEAF
TRBJ2-7,TRBV30,AWSTGDFGEQY
TRBJ2-1,TRBV25-1,ASSGGSSGSDEQF
TRBJ2-1,TRBV7-9,ASSSGLNNEQF
TRBJ1-1,TRBV11-3,ASSTTANTEAF